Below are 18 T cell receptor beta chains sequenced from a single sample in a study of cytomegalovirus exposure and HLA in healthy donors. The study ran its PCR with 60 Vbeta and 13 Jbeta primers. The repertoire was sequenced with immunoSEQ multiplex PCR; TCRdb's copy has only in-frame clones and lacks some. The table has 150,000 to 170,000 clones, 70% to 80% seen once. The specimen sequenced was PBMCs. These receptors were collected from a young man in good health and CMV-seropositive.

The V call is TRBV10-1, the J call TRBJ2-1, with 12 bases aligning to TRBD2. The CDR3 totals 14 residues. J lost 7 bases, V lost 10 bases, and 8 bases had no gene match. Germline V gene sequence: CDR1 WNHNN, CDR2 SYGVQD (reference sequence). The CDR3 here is CATQETSGSNEQFF. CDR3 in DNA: TGCGCCACCCAAGAGACTAGCGGGAGTAATGAGCAGTTCTTC.

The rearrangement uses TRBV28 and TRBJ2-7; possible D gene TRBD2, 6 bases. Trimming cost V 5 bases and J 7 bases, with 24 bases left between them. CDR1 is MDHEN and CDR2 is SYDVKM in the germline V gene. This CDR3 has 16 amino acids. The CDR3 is CASSRSVGGTGLEQYF. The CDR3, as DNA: TGTGCCAGCAGTCGTTCGGTAGGCGGGACCGGCCTGGAGCAGTACTTC.

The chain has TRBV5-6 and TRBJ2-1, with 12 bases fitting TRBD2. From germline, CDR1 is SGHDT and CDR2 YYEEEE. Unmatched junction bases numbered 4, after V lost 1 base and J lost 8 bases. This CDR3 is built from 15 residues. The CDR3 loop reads CASSLQLAGGYEQFF. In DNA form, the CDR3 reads TGTGCCAGCAGCTTGCAACTAGCGGGAGGCTATGAGCAGTTCTTC.

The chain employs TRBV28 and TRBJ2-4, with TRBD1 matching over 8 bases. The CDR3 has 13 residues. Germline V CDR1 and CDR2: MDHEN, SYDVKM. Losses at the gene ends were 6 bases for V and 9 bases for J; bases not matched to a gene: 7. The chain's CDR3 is CASSTTGASIQYF. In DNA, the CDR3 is TGTGCCAGCAGCACGACAGGGGCAAGCATTCAGTACTTC. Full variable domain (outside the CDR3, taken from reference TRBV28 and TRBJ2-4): DVKVTQSSRYLVKRTGEKVFLECVQDMDHENMFWYRQDPGLGLRLIYFSYDVKMKEKGDIPEGYSVSREKKERFSLILESASTNQTSMYLCASSTTGASIQYFGAGTRLSVL.

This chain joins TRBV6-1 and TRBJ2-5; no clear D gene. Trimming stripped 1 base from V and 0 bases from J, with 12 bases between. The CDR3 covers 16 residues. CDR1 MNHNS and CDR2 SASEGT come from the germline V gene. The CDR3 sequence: CASSEVSPWYQETQYF. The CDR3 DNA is TGTGCCAGCAGTGAAGTTAGCCCTTGGTACCAAGAGACCCAGTACTTC.

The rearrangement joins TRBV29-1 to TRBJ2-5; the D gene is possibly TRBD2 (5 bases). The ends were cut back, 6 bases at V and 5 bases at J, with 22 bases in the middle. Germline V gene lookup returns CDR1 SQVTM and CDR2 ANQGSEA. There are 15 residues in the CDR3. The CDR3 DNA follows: TGCAGCGTCCAAGCCTCTTTAGCGTTTGAGGAGACCCAGTACTTC. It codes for CSVQASLAFEETQYF.

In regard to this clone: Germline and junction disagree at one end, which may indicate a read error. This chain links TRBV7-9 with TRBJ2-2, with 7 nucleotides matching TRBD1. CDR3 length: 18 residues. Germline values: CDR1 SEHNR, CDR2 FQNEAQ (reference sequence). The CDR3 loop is CSSSSTGTAESNTGELFF. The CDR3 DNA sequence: TGTTCCAGCAGCTCAACCGGGACAGCCGAATCGAACACCGGGGAGCTGTTTTTT.

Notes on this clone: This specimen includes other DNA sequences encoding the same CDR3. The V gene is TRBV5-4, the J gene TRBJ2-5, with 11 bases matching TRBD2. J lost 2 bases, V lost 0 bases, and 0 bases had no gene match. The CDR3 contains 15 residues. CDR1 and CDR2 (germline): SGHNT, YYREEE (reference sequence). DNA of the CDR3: TGTGCCAGCAGCTTGGGACTAGCGGGACAAGAGACCCAGTACTTC. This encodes CASSLGLAGQETQYF.

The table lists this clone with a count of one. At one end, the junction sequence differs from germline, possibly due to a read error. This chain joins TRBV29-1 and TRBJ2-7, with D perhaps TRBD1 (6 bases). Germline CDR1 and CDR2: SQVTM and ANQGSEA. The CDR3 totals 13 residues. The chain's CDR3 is CSVEVGRGYEQYF. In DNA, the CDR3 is TGCAGCGTAGAAGTGGGCAGGGGATACGAGCAGTACTTC.

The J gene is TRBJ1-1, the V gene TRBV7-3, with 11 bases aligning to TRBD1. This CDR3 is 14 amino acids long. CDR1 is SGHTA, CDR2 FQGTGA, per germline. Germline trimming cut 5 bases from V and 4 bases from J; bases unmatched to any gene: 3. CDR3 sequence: CASSPGTGGTEAFF. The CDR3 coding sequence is TGTGCCAGCAGCCCCGGGACAGGGGGCACTGAAGCTTTCTTT.

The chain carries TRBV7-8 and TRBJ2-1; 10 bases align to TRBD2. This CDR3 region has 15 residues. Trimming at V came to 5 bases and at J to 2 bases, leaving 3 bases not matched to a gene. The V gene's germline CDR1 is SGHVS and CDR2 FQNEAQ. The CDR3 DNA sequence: TGTGCCAGCAGCGTCACTAGCGGGACCTACAATGAGCAGTTCTTC. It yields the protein CASSVTSGTYNEQFF.

CDR3 coding DNA: TGTGCCAGCAGCGTAGGACAGGGGATAACCTACGAGCAGTACTTC. As protein: CASSVGQGITYEQYF. V gene TRBV9 combines with J gene TRBJ2-7; 8 positions match TRBD1. V was pared by 0 bases and J by 2 bases, with 4 bases of the junction left unmatched. From germline, CDR1 is SGDLS and CDR2 YYNGEE. The CDR3 spans 15 residues.

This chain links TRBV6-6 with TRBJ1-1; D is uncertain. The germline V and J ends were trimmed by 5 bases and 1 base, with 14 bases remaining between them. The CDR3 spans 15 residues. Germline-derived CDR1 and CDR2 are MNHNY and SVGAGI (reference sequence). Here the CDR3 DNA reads TGTGCCAGCAGTCATAAGGCGGGAACGAACACTGAAGCTTTCTTT. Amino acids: CASSHKAGTNTEAFF.

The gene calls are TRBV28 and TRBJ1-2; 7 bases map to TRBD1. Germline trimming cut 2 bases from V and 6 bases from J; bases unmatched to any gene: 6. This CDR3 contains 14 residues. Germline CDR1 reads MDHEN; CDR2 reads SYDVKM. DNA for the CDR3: TGTGCCAGCAGTTTAGGGACAGCACGCGATGGCTACACCTTC. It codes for CASSLGTARDGYTF.

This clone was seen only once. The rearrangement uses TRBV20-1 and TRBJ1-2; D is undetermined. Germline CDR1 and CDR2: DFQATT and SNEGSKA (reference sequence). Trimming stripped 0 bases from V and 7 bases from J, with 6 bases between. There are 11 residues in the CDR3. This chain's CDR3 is CSARDSTGYTF. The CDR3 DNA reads TGCAGTGCTAGAGATTCTACTGGCTACACCTTC.

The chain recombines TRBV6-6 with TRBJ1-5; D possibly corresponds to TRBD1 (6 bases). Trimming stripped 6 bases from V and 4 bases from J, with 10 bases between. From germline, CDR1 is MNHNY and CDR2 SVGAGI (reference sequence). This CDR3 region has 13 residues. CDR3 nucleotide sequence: TGTGCCAGCAGACAGGGTAATAATCAGCCCCAGCATTTT. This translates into CASRQGNNQPQHF.

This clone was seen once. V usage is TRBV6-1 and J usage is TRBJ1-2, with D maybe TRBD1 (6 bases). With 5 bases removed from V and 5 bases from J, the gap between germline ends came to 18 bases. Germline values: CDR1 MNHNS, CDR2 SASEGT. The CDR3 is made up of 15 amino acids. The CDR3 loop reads CASSKRIGQGYGYTF. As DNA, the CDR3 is TGTGCCAGCAGTAAACGCATTGGGCAGGGGTATGGCTACACCTTC.

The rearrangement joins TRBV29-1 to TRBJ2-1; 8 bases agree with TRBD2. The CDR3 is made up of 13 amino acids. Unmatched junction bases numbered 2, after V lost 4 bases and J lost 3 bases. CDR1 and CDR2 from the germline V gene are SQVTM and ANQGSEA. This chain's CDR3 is CSVGSGNYNEQFF. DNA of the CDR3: TGCAGCGTTGGTAGCGGGAACTACAATGAGCAGTTCTTC.